This TCR beta chain emerged from a study of shared clonotypes between healthy human individuals. Study details: The plates for each donor numbered three CD4 naive, three CD4 memory, two CD8 naive and one CD8 memory. The study's findings and limits: About 5% was the fraction of naive CD4 clonotypes found shared across four donors.

The assay was immunoSEQ multiplex PCR, and TCRdb's table has in-frame clones only and misses some. The sample holds 630,000 or so clones, 95% to 98% seen once. Comments on this clone: Its antigen is still unknown.

Cells designated naive CD8 were CD45RO-negative and were positively selected for CCR7, with terminally differentiated effector memory CD45RA+ cells excluded. Germline CDR1 reads MRHNA; CDR2 reads SNTAGT. The CDR3 covers 18 residues. The ends lost 8 bases at V and 5 bases at J; junction bases unmatched: 19. This sequence originates from a young man in good health. The V gene is TRBV6-4, the J gene TRBJ1-5; TRBD1 agrees at 9 bases. Sequencing was performed on naive CD8+ T cells sorted from blood. The CDR3 reads CASLEGSFIQGAHQPQHF. The CDR3 DNA reads TGTGCCAGCCTTGAGGGATCTTTTATACAGGGGGCCCATCAGCCCCAGCATTTT.